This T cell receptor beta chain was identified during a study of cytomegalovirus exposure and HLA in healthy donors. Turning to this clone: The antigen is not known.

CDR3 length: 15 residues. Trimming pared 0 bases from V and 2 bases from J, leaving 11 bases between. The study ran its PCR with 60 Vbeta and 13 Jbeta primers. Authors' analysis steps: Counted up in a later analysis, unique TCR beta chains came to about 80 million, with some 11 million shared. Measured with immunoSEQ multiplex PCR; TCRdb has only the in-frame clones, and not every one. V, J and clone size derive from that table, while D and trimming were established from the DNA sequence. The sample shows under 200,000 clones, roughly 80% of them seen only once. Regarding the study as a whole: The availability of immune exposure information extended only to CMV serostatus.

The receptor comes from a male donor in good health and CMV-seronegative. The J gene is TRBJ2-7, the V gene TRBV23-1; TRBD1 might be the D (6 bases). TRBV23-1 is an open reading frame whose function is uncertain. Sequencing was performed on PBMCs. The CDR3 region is CASSQSGTRPYEQYF. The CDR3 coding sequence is TGCGCCAGCAGTCAATCAGGGACAAGACCCTACGAGCAGTACTTC.